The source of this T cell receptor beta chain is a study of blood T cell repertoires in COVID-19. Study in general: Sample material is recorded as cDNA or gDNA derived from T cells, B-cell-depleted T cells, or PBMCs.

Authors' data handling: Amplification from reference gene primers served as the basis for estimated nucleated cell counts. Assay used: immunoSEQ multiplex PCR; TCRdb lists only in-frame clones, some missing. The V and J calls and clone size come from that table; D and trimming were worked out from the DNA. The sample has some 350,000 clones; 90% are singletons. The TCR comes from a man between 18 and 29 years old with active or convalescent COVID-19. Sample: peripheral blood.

CDR3 sequence (DNA): TGTGCCAGCAGCCAAGTTACCAGCGGACAGGGAGGAGAGACCCAGTACTTC. This translates into CASSQVTSGQGGETQYF. The chain uses TRBV4-2 and TRBJ2-5; 8 bases match TRBD1. CDR1 and CDR2 from the germline V gene are LGHNA and YNFKEQ. V was clipped by 1 base and J by 4 bases; unmatched bases: 11. The CDR3 is made up of 17 amino acids.